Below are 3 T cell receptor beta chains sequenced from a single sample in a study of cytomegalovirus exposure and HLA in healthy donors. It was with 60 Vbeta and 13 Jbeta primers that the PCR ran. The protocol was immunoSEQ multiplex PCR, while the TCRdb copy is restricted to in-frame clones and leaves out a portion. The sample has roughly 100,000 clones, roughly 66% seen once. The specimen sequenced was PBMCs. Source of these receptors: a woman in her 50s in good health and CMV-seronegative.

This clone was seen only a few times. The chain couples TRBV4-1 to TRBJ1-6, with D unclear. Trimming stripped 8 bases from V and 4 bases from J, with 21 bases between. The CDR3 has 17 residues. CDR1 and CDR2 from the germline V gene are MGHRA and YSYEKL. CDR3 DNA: TGCGCCAGCTCTAAAGCATCGAATATAGAATATAATTCACCCCTCCACTTT. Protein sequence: CASSKASNIEYNSPLHF.

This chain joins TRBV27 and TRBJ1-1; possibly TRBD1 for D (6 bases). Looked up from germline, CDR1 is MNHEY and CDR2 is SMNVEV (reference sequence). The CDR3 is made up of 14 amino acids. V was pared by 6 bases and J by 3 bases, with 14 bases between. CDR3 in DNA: TGTGCCAGCAGGGGGGGGGCGAGGTACACTGAAGCTTTCTTT. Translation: CASRGGARYTEAFF.

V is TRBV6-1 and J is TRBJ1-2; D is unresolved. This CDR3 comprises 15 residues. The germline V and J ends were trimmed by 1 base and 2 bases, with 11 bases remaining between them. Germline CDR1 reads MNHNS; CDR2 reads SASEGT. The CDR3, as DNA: TGTGCCAGCAGTGAAGTTCATCAGGCGAACTATGGCTACACCTTC. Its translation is CASSEVHQANYGYTF.